The 12 T cell receptor beta chains presented below share a single source sample, sequenced in a study of T-cell reconstitution after alpha-beta-depleted transplantation in children. Unique molecular identifiers were built into the TCRbeta library. TCRdb analysed the PCR reads with MiXCR anew, one entry per CDR3 protein. Counted here are around 600,000 distinct CDR3 sequences, 16% occurring once; the ten biggest clones make up approximately 1%. The material was PBMCs from the stem cell graft donor, obtained from the stem cell graft. These receptors originate from a human donor who donated a stem cell graft to a child with acute myeloid leukemia.

Ten or more counts support this clonotype. The gene calls are TRBV15 and TRBJ1-2, with D possibly being TRBD1 (6 bases). The CDR3 sequence is 13 residues long. Germline loops: CDR1 LNHNV, CDR2 YYDKDF (reference sequence). With 3 bases removed from V and 6 bases from J, the gap between germline ends came to 11 bases. For the CDR3, the DNA is TGTGCCACCAGCAGTGAACAGGGTCATGGCTACACCTTC. Its protein product is CATSSEQGHGYTF.

This clonotype was counted at least ten times. The V and J genes are TRBV7-9 and TRBJ2-7; 8 bases are a match to TRBD1. The V gene end was trimmed by 5 bases and the J gene end by 6 bases; junction bases not matched to a gene: 9. CDR3 length: 14 amino acids. Germline lookup yields CDR1 SEHNR and CDR2 FQNEAQ (reference sequence). CDR3 in amino acids: CASSPPGQGREQYF. Written as DNA, the CDR3 is TGTGCCAGCAGCCCCCCAGGACAGGGACGCGAGCAGTACTTC.

A remark on this clonotype: A much larger clone lies a single base off, so this may be a read error. The chain joins TRBV6-5 to TRBJ2-1; TRBD2 aligns across 7 bases. Germline CDR1 and CDR2: MNHEY and SVGAGI. V was clipped by 11 bases and J by 10 bases; unmatched bases: 11. The CDR3 runs to 12 residues. The CDR3 DNA reads TGTGCCGGTTCTAACGGGGGGAGGGAGCAGTTCTTC. The encoded protein is CAGSNGGREQFF.

This chain joins TRBV12-3 or TRBV12-4 and TRBJ2-5, with no clear D. The CDR3 is 12 residues long. The germline V and J ends were trimmed by 9 bases and 3 bases, with 11 bases remaining between them. CDR3 nucleotides: TGTGCCAGTTCCGGGTTCGAAGAGACCCAGTACTTC. This translates into CASSGFEETQYF.

The rearrangement joins TRBV24-1 to TRBJ2-7; tentatively, D is TRBD1 (6 bases). Looked up from germline, CDR1 is KGHDR and CDR2 is SFDVKD. This CDR3 is 15 amino acids long. Deletions cut 5 bases from V and 2 bases from J, with 15 bases between. CDR3 nucleotides: TGTGCCACCAGTGTCGGCAGGGGTCATACCTACGAGCAGTACTTC. This encodes CATSVGRGHTYEQYF.

The rearrangement links TRBV5-1 to TRBJ2-2, with TRBD1 identical over 7 bases. The CDR3 spans 16 residues. Germline lookup yields CDR1 SGHRS and CDR2 YFSETQ. V lost 0 bases and J lost 5; bases outside the gene matches: 7. The CDR3 protein is CASSLGQGQETGELFF. CDR3 bases: TGCGCCAGCAGCTTGGGACAAGGACAGGAAACCGGGGAGCTGTTTTTT.

There are many counts of this clonotype. The chain joins TRBV20-1 to TRBJ2-7; 12 bases are a match to TRBD1. Trimming at V came to 5 bases and at J to 3 bases, leaving 14 bases not matched to a gene. This CDR3 has 17 residues. CDR1 and CDR2 from the germline V gene are DFQATT and SNEGSKA (reference sequence). CDR3 sequence (DNA): TGCAGTGCTCTCCGGGACAGGGGGCCACAAGCTGACTACGAGCAGTACGTC. This gives the protein CSALRDRGPQADYEQYV.

This clonotype appeared many times. V usage is TRBV7-2 and J usage is TRBJ2-6; D gene ambiguous. Germline loops: CDR1 SGHTA, CDR2 FQGNSA. CDR3 length: 15 residues. The V and J ends lost 5 bases and 0 bases respectively, with 8 bases between them. The CDR3 DNA sequence: TGTGCCAGCAGCACCGTGGGCTCTGGGGCCAACGTCCTGACTTTC. It codes for CASSTVGSGANVLTF.

The chain employs TRBV7-2 and TRBJ2-7, with D unresolved. The germline gives CDR1 SGHTA, CDR2 FQGNSA. Trimming stripped 5 bases from V and 3 bases from J, with 23 bases between. The length of the CDR3 is 17 residues. The CDR3, as DNA: TGTGCCAGCAGCCGAGGATTTTGGACCGAAAATTACTACGAGCAGTACTTC. Amino acids: CASSRGFWTENYYEQYF.

J is TRBJ2-5 and V is TRBV7-9, with 7 bases fitting TRBD2. Germline CDR1 is SEHNR and CDR2 is FQNEAQ (reference sequence). The V and J ends lost 6 bases and 1 base, in that order; junction bases with no gene match: 8. The CDR3 length is 15 residues. The CDR3 DNA sequence: TGTGCCAGCAGTCAAAGGGACTATACCCAAGAGACCCAGTACTTC. Protein product: CASSQRDYTQETQYF.

V is TRBV5-6 and J is TRBJ1-1, with D possibly matching TRBD1 (6 bases). There are 15 residues in the CDR3. Germline V gives CDR1 SGHDT, CDR2 YYEEEE. Trimming removed 5 bases from V and 3 bases from J, with 17 bases in between. CDR3 sequence (DNA): TGTGCCAGCAGTCCACTTCGGGGGGCGGACACTGAAGCTTTCTTT. Its translation is CASSPLRGADTEAFF.

This clonotype was found many times. The chain has TRBV20-1 and TRBJ2-1; maybe TRBD2 (6 bases). CDR1 and CDR2 (germline): DFQATT, SNEGSKA (reference sequence). CDR3 length equals 9 residues. DNA of the CDR3: TGCAGCGCGGGGATCAGGCAGTTCTTC. This sequence encodes CSAGIRQFF.